A selection of T cell receptor beta chains follows, all from one sample in a study of blood T cell repertoires in COVID-19. Generated by immunoSEQ multiplex PCR, the TCRdb table keeps only in-frame clones and is missing some. The sample shows 250,000 to 350,000 clones, approximately 88% of them seen only once. Sequenced: peripheral blood. These receptors originate from a woman in her thirties or forties who had recovered from COVID-19. CDR3s include the opening cysteine and the closing phenylalanine or tryptophan.

J | V | CDR3
TRBJ1-1 | TRBV18 | CASSPRESGGMNTEAFF
TRBJ2-3 | TRBV27 | CASSSVGNTQYF
TRBJ2-1 | TRBV7-6 | CASSFLAFSYNEQFF
TRBJ2-1 | TRBV3-1/TRBV3-2 | CASSLSGSSYNEQFF
TRBJ2-7 | TRBV5-1 | CASSPRENSYEQYF
TRBJ2-5 | TRBV5-6 | CASSLASRETQYF
TRBJ1-2 | TRBV2 | CASSQWEGYTF
TRBJ2-5 | TRBV18 | CASSPGLNQETQYF
TRBJ2-3 | TRBV2 | CASSPGNTQYF
TRBJ1-5 | TRBV29-1 | CSVGQGDQPQHF
TRBJ2-7 | TRBV11-2 | CASSLDFGTYEQYF
TRBJ2-1 | TRBV7-9 | CASSSTGTSEQFF
TRBJ2-7 | TRBV12-3/TRBV12-4 | CASSAGTYEQYF
TRBJ2-7 | TRBV18 | CASSPPGLAGGHTYEQYF
TRBJ2-1 | TRBV4-1 | CASSRQLAGASYNEQFF
TRBJ1-5 | TRBV6-5 | CASTEWVGEGQPQHF
TRBJ1-6 | TRBV6-5 | CASSDGQGLLSPLHF
TRBJ1-5 | TRBV15 | CATSRFRQTDSNQPQHF
TRBJ2-3 | TRBV7-9 | CASSLAGTSTDTQYF
TRBJ2-2 | TRBV29-1 | CSAPGVAGVPGELFF
TRBJ1-6 | TRBV6-4 | CASKPGPNSPLHF
TRBJ2-1 | TRBV5-1 | CASSPLMGGPYNEQFF
TRBJ1-6 | TRBV2 | CASSGQGVGSPLHF
TRBJ2-5 | TRBV30 | CAWSGKRTVQETQYF
TRBJ2-2 | TRBV28 | CASSSGAKSWELFF
TRBJ2-4 | TRBV19 | CASSMGGSKNIQYF
TRBJ2-1 | TRBV2 | CASSERAGGPGEQFF
TRBJ2-2 | TRBV3-1/TRBV3-2 | CASRSSGRIGELFF
TRBJ1-1 | TRBV11-3 | CASSSLTGAEAFF
TRBJ1-5 | TRBV19 | CASSIDGLVNQPQHF
TRBJ1-2 | TRBV10-3 | CAISGTGKIYGYTF
TRBJ1-2 | TRBV27 | CASSAGQIYGYTF
TRBJ2-3 | TRBV28 | CASSFDRTDTQYF
TRBJ2-7 | TRBV5-1 | CASSLAWEGGPGAYEQYF
TRBJ2-6 | TRBV9 | CASSDHDRGESSGANVLTF
TRBJ2-7 | TRBV28 | CASTPQGEAYEQYF
TRBJ2-5 | TRBV7-9 | CASSLPEYQETQYF
TRBJ2-1 | TRBV9 | CASSVAQAGGLFF
TRBJ2-4 | TRBV9 | CASSVGSGMKQYF
TRBJ2-1 | TRBV15 | CATSNGGSSYNEQFF